Sequencing of this T cell receptor (beta chain) was carried out in a study of blood T cell repertoires in COVID-19. Study information: The United States, Italy and Spain provided the acute and convalescent COVID-19 samples. Sources were T cells, B-cell-depleted T cells, or PBMCs; the material itself was cDNA or gDNA.

In the authors' methods: It was from reference gene primer amplification that nucleated cell counts were estimated. Method: immunoSEQ multiplex PCR; TCRdb's copy keeps in-frame clones and lacks some. V and J calls and clone size are given by that table; D and trimming were obtained from the DNA. The table shows 250,000 or so clones, with about nine tenths occurring only once. Sequencing was carried out using peripheral blood. The TCR originated in a woman aged 30 to 39 with active or convalescent COVID-19.

CDR3 region: CASSESSRWAFF. DNA of the CDR3: TGTGCCAGCAGTGAATCTAGCAGGTGGGCTTTCTTT. This chain connects TRBV6-1 to TRBJ1-1; D gene uncertain. Germline V lookup: CDR1 MNHNS, CDR2 SASEGT. Trimming removed 2 bases at V and 11 bases at J, with 12 bases between. The CDR3 length is 12 residues.